The 16 T cell receptor beta chains presented below share a single source sample, sequenced in a study of T cells in Graves' hyperthyroidism and ophthalmopathy. What was amplified from RNA transcripts were TCR beta CDR3 regions. HTBI primers drove first-round RT-PCR of the TCR CDR3. TCRdb called the multiplex PCR reads again in MiXCR, with one record for every CDR3 protein. The sample consists of approximately 400,000 distinct CDR3 sequences, roughly 14% of them appearing once. Source material: blood. The source is a woman aged 60-75 years with Graves' hyperthyroidism.

This rearrangement joins TRBV12-5 to TRBJ2-1; 9 bases fit TRBD2. The CDR3 is 17 residues long. Losses at the gene ends were 6 bases for V and 6 bases for J; bases not matched to a gene: 15. Germline V gives CDR1 LGHNT, CDR2 FRNRAP. The CDR3 nucleotides are TGTGCTAGTGGCATCCCCCGGAGTGGCGGGAGGGCCAATGAGCAGTTCTTC. Amino acid sequence: CASGIPRSGGRANEQFF.

The sample holds many counts of this clonotype. The DNA of the CDR3 is TGCAGTGCTAGATCCCCCACCCCCCTTGACGAGCAGTACTTC. Translated: CSARSPTPLDEQYF. The rearrangement joins TRBV20-1 to TRBJ2-7, with unresolved D. Trimming took off 2 bases at V and 5 bases at J, with 16 bases between the two ends. Germline assignment: CDR1 DFQATT and CDR2 SNEGSKA (reference sequence). The CDR3 is 14 amino acids.

The sample holds many counts of this clonotype. The chain links TRBV27 to TRBJ2-1; 9 bases are a match to TRBD2. CDR1 and CDR2 from the germline V gene are MNHEY and SMNVEV (reference sequence). The V and J ends lost 6 bases and 7 bases, in that order; junction bases with no gene match: 10. This CDR3 is built from 15 residues. The DNA for the CDR3 is TGTGCCAGCAGACGGTCGGGCGGGAGGGCTAATGAGCAGTTCTTC. Amino acid sequence: CASRRSGGRANEQFF.

This chain connects TRBV7-9 to TRBJ1-4; 9 bases map to TRBD1. From germline, CDR1 is SEHNR and CDR2 FQNEAQ (reference sequence). V lost 1 base and J lost 8; bases outside the gene matches: 5. CDR3 length: 15 residues. CDR3 sequence reads: CASSLEGTGSEKLFF. DNA of the CDR3: TGTGCCAGCAGCTTAGAAGGGACAGGGAGCGAAAAACTGTTTTTT.

V is TRBV4-1 and J is TRBJ2-1, with TRBD2 as a possible D gene (6 bases). The V end lost 3 bases, the J end lost 0 bases, and 21 bases lay between the germline ends. The CDR3 contains 19 residues. Germline V gives CDR1 MGHRA, CDR2 YSYEKL. CDR3: CASSQVYRGGKSSYNEQFF. CDR3 nucleotides: TGCGCCAGCAGCCAGGTGTATCGGGGCGGGAAGAGCTCCTACAATGAGCAGTTCTTC.

This clonotype was detected ten times or more. The V call is TRBV11-2, the J call TRBJ2-7, with a weak D call TRBD1 (6 bases). The CDR3 runs 14 residues. CDR1 is SGHAT and CDR2 is FQNNGV in the germline V gene. Trimming cost V 3 bases and J 4 bases, with 13 bases left between them. In nucleotides, the CDR3 is TGTGCCAGCAGCTTCCGGGACAAGGTTTACGAGCAGTACTTC. Protein sequence: CASSFRDKVYEQYF.

This clonotype showed up just a few times. The rearrangement uses TRBV27 and TRBJ2-7; the match to TRBD1 covers 9 bases. The V and J ends lost 5 bases and 5 bases, in that order; junction bases with no gene match: 4. The CDR3 is made up of 13 amino acids. The germline gives CDR1 MNHEY, CDR2 SMNVEV (reference sequence). The DNA of the CDR3 is TGTGCCAGCAGTCACCGGACAGGGGACGAGCAGTACTTC. Translation gives CASSHRTGDEQYF.

Concerning this clonotype: A much larger clone differs by one base, so this may be a read error. The rearrangement links TRBV19 to TRBJ1-5; D is possibly TRBD1 (5 bases). Trimming pared 3 bases from V and 0 bases from J, leaving 21 bases between. CDR3 length: 19 residues. Germline values: CDR1 LNHDA, CDR2 SQIVND (reference sequence). CDR3 sequence: CASSILPGTGGYSNQPQHF. The CDR3 DNA reads as TGTGCCAGTAGTATCCTACCTGGGACCGGGGGGTATAGCAATCAGCCCCAGCATTTT.

The rearrangement links TRBV19 to TRBJ2-7; the match to TRBD2 covers 10 bases. J lost 2 bases, V lost 4 bases, and 5 bases had no gene match. The CDR3 is made up of 15 amino acids. Germline CDR1 reads LNHDA; CDR2 reads SQIVND (reference sequence). CDR3 amino acids: CASSNLAGVPYEQYF. The CDR3 DNA reads TGTGCCAGTAGTAACCTAGCGGGAGTTCCCTACGAGCAGTACTTC.

At least ten counts were recorded for this clonotype. This chain joins TRBV7-8 and TRBJ2-1; D may correspond to TRBD1 or TRBD2 (5 bases each). This CDR3 comprises 15 residues. Trimming shortened V by 5 bases and J by 0 bases, and 11 bases separated the two germline ends. Germline CDR1 reads SGHVS; CDR2 reads FQNEAQ. The CDR3 reads CASSRDGASYNEQFF. In nucleotides, the CDR3 is TGTGCCAGCAGCCGCGACGGGGCCTCCTACAATGAGCAGTTCTTC.

Of note for this clonotype: The conserved phenylalanine or tryptophan is not found at the CDR3 terminus, so this likely reflects a read error. V is TRBV18 and J is TRBJ2-1, with a weak D call TRBD2 (5 bases). This CDR3 is built from 15 residues. V lost 5 bases, J lost 0 bases, and 11 bases lay in between. CDR1 KGHSH and CDR2 LQKENI come from the germline V gene. This CDR3 is CASSGAANSYNEQFL. The CDR3 region has the DNA TGTGCCAGCTCAGGAGCGGCGAACTCCTACAATGAGCAGTTCCTC.

This clonotype was observed at least ten times. As DNA, the CDR3 is TGTGCCTGGAGCGGACTAGCGGGGGGCACAGATACGCAGTATTTT. It yields the protein CAWSGLAGGTDTQYF. The chain employs TRBV30 and TRBJ2-3; 13 positions match TRBD2. The length of the CDR3 is 15 residues. V trimming: 3 bases; J trimming: 1 base; junction bases outside the gene matches: 1. CDR1 GTSNPN and CDR2 SVGIG come from the germline V gene (reference sequence).

The chain carries TRBV6-5 and TRBJ2-7, with a possible D match to TRBD1 (5 bases). The CDR3 is 16 residues long. V gave up 2 bases and J gave up 2 bases, with 16 bases separating them. Germline V lookup: CDR1 MNHEY, CDR2 SVGAGI. This chain's CDR3 is CASSYANGAHAYEQYF. For the CDR3, the DNA is TGTGCCAGCAGTTACGCGAATGGGGCGCATGCCTACGAGCAGTACTTC.

The rearrangement uses TRBV5-4 and TRBJ2-3, with 10 bases lining up with TRBD1. The trim removed 3 bases at V and 2 bases at J, leaving 6 bases unmatched. The germline CDR1 and CDR2 sequences are SGHNT and YYREEE (reference sequence). The CDR3 covers 16 residues. CDR3 nucleotides: TGTGCCAGCAGCTACGGGACAGGGGCATACACAGATACGCAGTATTTT. It codes for CASSYGTGAYTDTQYF.

This clonotype was seen repeatedly, ten times or more. The gene calls are TRBV18 and TRBJ1-6; D gene uncertain. Germline lookup yields CDR1 KGHSH and CDR2 LQKENI. The CDR3 is 12 residues long. V was clipped by 5 bases and J by 5 bases, with 4 bases between them. The CDR3 nucleotides are TGTGCCAGCTCATCGGATAATTCACCCCTCCACTTT. Its translation: CASSSDNSPLHF. Filled out from reference TRBV18 and TRBJ1-6, the complete variable domain reads NAGVMQNPRHLVRRRGQEARLRCSPMKGHSHVYWYRQLPEEGLKFMVYLQKENIIDESGMPKERFSAEFPKEGPSILRIQQVVRGDSAAYFCASSSDNSPLHFGNGTRLTVT.

This chain uses TRBV29-1 with TRBJ2-7; D ambiguous. The germline CDR1 and CDR2 sequences are SQVTM and ANQGSEA. V was clipped by 5 bases and J by 2 bases, with 10 bases between them. The CDR3 consists of 12 residues. In DNA form, the CDR3 reads TGCAGCGTTCAGGCTCGAACCTACGAGCAGTACTTC. Its protein product is CSVQARTYEQYF.